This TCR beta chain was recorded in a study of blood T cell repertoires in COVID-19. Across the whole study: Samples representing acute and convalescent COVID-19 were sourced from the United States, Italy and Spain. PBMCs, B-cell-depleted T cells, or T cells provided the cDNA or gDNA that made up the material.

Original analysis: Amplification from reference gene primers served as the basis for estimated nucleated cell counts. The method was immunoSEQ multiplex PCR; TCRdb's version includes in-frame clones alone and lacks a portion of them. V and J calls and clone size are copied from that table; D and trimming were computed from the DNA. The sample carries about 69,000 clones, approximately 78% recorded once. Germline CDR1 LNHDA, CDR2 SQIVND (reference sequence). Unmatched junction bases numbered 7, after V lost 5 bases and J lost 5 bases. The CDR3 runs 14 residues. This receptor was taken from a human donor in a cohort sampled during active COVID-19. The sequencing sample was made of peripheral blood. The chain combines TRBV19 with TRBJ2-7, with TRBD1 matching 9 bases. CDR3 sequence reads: CASSPGQGPDEQYF. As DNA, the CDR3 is TGTGCCAGTAGTCCGGGACAGGGCCCCGACGAGCAGTACTTC. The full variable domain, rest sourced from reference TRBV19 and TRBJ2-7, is DGGITQSPKYLFRKEGQNVTLSCEQNLNHDAMYWYRQDPGQGLRLIYYSQIVNDFQKGDIAEGYSVSREKKESFPLTVTSAQKNPTAFYLCASSPGQGPDEQYFGPGTRLTVT.